The rows below give T cell receptor beta chains drawn from one sample of a study of OX40 agonist ivuxolimab in advanced cancers. TCRdb's table, derived via immunoSEQ multiplex PCR, lists solely in-frame clones and lacks some. Altogether tens of thousands of clones are present, roughly four fifths being singletons, with the ten largest covering over 2%. The sequences come from CD4+ or CD8+ T cells sorted from blood, collected in a trial of the OX40 agonist ivuxolimab. The receptors derive from an adult with an advanced solid tumor such as melanoma, head and neck, liver or kidney cancer. Each CDR3 is given with its conserved first and last residue. Fields, in order: clone size, V gene, CDR3 length, D gene, J gene, CDR3 DNA, CDR3 protein. The D gene is left open where the match is weak. Clone size appears in some rows only: once, few, many, or a class for an expanded clone.

>NA|TRBV9|13|NA|TRBJ2-3
TGTGCCAGCAGCGGTATAAATAAAGATACGCAGTATTTT
CASSGINKDTQYF
>NA|TRBV7-3|14|TRBD1|TRBJ1-1
TGTGCCAGCAGCTCACAGGGGGCGGGGACTGAAGCTTTCTTT
CASSSQGAGTEAFF
>few|TRBV6-6|14|NA|TRBJ1-2
TGTGCCAGCATACCCGAAGCCGGGAGCTATGGCTACACCTTC
CASIPEAGSYGYTF
>NA|TRBV11-2|15|TRBD2|TRBJ2-5
TGTGCCAGCAGCCCTCTAGCGGGAGGGAGGGAGACCCAGTACTTC
CASSPLAGGRETQYF
>NA|TRBV5-4|14|NA|TRBJ1-3
TGTGCCAGCACCGTCGGTGGCAGAAGAAACACCATATATTTT
CASTVGGRRNTIYF
>NA|TRBV5-4|13|NA|TRBJ2-1
TGTGCCAGCAGCTTGGAAGCAGTCAATGAGCAGTTCTTC
CASSLEAVNEQFF
>few|TRBV28|15|TRBD1|TRBJ1-5
TGTGCCAGCCTCGACAGGGGGCATAGCAATCAGCCCCAGCATTTT
CASLDRGHSNQPQHF
>NA|TRBV2|17|TRBD1|TRBJ1-1
TGTGCCAGCAGGGACAGGGGGTGGGGACAGCAAAACACTGAAGCTTTCTTT
CASRDRGWGQQNTEAFF
>NA|TRBV7-2|16|TRBD2|TRBJ2-1
TGTGCCAGCAGTCCCCCGCGCGGGAGCTCCTACAATGAGCAGTTCTTC
CASSPPRGSSYNEQFF
>NA|TRBV10-3|14|NA|TRBJ1-1
TGTGCCATCAGTGAGTGGCAGAAGAACACTGAAGCTTTCTTT
CAISEWQKNTEAFF
>NA|TRBV6-5|15|NA|TRBJ1-2
TGTGCCAGCAGTGGGGGAAGGGGATCTAACTATGGCTACACCTTC
CASSGGRGSNYGYTF
>NA|TRBV30|15|NA|TRBJ2-7
TGTGCCTGGAGTGTACTGAACAGCCAAATCTACGAGCAGTACTTC
CAWSVLNSQIYEQYF
>NA|TRBV19|14|NA|TRBJ2-7
TGTGCCAGTAGTATGGTAAGGAGCTCCTACGAGCAGTACTTC
CASSMVRSSYEQYF
>NA|TRBV7-9|17|TRBD1|TRBJ2-7
TGTGCCAGCAGCCCCCATGTGAAACAGGGGGGTGACTACGAGCAGTACTTC
CASSPHVKQGGDYEQYF
>few|TRBV6-5|15|NA|TRBJ1-1
TGTGCCAGCAGTTTCAGCCTAGCCGTGAACACTGAAGCTTTCTTT
CASSFSLAVNTEAFF
>NA|TRBV4-1|18|TRBD2|TRBJ2-3
TGCGCCAGCAGCCAAGATTGGGGGACTAGCGGGACCACAGATACGCAGTATTTT
CASSQDWGTSGTTDTQYF
>NA|TRBV19|14|NA|TRBJ2-7
TGTGCCAGTAGTCAGGTCGGTGGGAGCAACGAGCAGTACTTC
CASSQVGGSNEQYF
>NA|TRBV7-7|14|NA|TRBJ2-3
TGTGCTAGCAGCCCGACAAGAGAGACAGATACGCAGTATTTT
CASSPTRETDTQYF
>NA|TRBV7-6|13|TRBD1|TRBJ2-1
TGTGCCAGCAGCCCACGACAGGGGAATGAGCAGTTCTTC
CASSPRQGNEQFF
>NA|TRBV5-1|16|TRBD2|TRBJ2-2
TGCGCCAGCAGTAGTCTAGCGGGAGCGAACACCGGGGAGCTGTTTTTT
CASSSLAGANTGELFF
>few|TRBV9|17|NA|TRBJ2-1
TGTGCCAGCAGCCAACAGATCGGTAGCGTCTCCTACAATGAGCAGTTCTTC
CASSQQIGSVSYNEQFF
>NA|TRBV5-4|12|NA|TRBJ2-7
TGTGCCAGCAGCTTGGACCGGGGCCAGCAGTACTTC
CASSLDRGQQYF
>NA|TRBV7-3|16|TRBD1|TRBJ2-1
TGTGCCAGCAGCACGACCGGGACAGGGGGATACAATGAGCAGTTCTTC
CASSTTGTGGYNEQFF
>NA|TRBV4-2|14|TRBD1|TRBJ2-7
TGTGCCAGCAGCCAAGGACAGGGGGACTACGAGCAGTACTTC
CASSQGQGDYEQYF
>NA|TRBV4-2|13|NA|TRBJ2-1
TGTGCCAGCAGCCAAGTAGAGATAGGAGAGCAGTTCTTC
CASSQVEIGEQFF
>NA|TRBV5-1|15|TRBD1|TRBJ1-5
TGCGCCAGCAGCTTGGGTGACAGGGTAGGGCAGCCCCAGCATTTT
CASSLGDRVGQPQHF
>NA|TRBV5-1|16|TRBD2|TRBJ2-5
TGCGCCAGCAGCTTGGAGGGACTAGGTTTTGTACAGACCCAGTACTTC
CASSLEGLGFVQTQYF
>NA|TRBV18|15|NA|TRBJ1-1
TGTGCCAGCTCACCACCCGTCGGGGGAGGGGGTGAAGCTTTCTTT
CASSPPVGGGGEAFF
>NA|TRBV27|15|NA|TRBJ1-2
TGTGCCAGCAGTTTGTTTTCCCTTGGGCTGAGTGGCTACACCTTC
CASSLFSLGLSGYTF